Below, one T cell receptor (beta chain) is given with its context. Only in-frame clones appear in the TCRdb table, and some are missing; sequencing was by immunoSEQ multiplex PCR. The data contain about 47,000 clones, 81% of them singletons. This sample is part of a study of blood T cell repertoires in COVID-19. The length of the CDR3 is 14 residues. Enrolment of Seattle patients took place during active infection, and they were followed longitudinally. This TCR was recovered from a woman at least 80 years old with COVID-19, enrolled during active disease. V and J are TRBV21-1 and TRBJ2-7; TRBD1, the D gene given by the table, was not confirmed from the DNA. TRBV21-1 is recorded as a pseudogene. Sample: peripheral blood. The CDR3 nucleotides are TGTGCCAGCCCCCTAGACAGGGGGTCCTACGAGCAGTACTTC. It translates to CASPLDRGSYEQYF.